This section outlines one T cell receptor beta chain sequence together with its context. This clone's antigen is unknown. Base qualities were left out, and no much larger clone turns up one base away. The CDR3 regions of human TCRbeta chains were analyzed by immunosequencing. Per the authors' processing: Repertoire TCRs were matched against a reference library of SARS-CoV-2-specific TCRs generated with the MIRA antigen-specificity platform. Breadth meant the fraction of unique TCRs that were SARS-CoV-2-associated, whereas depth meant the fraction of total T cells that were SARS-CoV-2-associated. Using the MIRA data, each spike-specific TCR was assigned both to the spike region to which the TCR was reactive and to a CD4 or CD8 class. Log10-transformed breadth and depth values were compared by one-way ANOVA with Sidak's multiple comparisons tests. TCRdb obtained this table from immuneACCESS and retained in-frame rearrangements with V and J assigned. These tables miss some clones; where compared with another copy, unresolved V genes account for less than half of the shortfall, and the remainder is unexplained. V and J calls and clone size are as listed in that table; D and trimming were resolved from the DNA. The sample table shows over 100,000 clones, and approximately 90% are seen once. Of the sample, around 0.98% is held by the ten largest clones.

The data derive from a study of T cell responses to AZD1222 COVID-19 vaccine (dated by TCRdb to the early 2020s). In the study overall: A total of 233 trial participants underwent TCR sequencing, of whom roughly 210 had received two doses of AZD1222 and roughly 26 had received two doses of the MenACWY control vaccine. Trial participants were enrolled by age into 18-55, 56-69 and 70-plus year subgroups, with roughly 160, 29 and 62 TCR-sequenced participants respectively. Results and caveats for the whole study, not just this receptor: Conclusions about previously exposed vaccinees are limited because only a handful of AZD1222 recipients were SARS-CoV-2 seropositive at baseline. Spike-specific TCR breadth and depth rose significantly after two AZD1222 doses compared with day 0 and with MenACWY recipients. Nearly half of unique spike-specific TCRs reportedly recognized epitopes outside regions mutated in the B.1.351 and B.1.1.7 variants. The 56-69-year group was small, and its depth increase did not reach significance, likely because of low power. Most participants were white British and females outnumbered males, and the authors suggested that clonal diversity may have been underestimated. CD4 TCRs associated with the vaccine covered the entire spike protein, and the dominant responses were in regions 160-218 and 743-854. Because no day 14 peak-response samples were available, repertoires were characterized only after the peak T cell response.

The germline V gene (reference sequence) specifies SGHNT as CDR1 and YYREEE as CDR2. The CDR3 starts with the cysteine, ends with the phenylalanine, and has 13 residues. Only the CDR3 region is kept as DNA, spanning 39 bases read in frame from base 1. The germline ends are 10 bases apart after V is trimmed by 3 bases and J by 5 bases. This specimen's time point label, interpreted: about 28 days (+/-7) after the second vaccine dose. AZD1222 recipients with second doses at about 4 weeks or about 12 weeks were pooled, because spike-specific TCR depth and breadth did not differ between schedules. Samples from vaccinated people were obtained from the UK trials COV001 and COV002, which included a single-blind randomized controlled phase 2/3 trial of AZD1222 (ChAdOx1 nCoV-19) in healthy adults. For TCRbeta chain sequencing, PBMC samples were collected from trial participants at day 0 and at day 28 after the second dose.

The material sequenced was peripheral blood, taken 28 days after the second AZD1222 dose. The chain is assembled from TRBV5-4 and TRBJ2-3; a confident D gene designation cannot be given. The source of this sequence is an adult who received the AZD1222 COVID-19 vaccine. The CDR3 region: CASSSHYGDTQYF. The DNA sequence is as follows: TGTGCCAGCAGCTCCCATTACGGAGATACGCAGTATTTT.